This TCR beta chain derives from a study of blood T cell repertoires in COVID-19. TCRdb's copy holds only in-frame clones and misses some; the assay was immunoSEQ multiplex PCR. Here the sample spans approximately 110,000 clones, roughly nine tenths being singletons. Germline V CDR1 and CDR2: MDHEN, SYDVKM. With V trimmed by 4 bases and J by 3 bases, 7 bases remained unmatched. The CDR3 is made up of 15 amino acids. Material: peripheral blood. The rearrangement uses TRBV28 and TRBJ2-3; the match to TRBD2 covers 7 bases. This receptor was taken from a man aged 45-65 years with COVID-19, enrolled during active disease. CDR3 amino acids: CASSWSGKGTDTQYF. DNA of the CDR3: TGTGCCAGCAGTTGGAGCGGGAAGGGGACAGATACGCAGTATTTT.